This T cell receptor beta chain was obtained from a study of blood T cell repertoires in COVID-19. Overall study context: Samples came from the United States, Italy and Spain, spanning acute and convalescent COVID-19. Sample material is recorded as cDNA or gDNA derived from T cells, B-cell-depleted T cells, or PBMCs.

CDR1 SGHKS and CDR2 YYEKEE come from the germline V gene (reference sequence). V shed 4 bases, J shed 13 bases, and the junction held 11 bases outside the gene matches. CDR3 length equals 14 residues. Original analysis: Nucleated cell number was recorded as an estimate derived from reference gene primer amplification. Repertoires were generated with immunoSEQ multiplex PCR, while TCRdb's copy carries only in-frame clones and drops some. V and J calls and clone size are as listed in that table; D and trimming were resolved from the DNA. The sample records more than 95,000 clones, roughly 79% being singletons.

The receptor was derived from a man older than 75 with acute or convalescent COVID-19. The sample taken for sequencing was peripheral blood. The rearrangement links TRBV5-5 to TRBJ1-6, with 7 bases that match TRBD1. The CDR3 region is CASSQRQGGIPLHF. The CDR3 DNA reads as TGTGCCAGCAGCCAGAGACAGGGTGGTATCCCCCTCCACTTT.